One sample yielded the 4 T cell receptor beta chains listed below, sequenced in a study of tumor and adjacent non-tumor tissue in lung cancer. TCRbeta libraries were built with three rounds of nested PCR, modified from ARM-PCR. Each CDR3 protein gets one entry after TCRdb re-called the multiplex PCR reads with MiXCR. The sample has about 80,000 distinct CDR3 sequences; 65% to 75% are singletons. No cell sorting was done before RNA was extracted from the tissue. The source material was lung tumor tissue. These receptors were collected from a woman aged 70 to 79 with non-small cell lung cancer.

The table lists this clonotype with many counts. This sequence joins TRBV5-1 and TRBJ2-5, with 7 bases identical to TRBD2. The J segment lost 1 base and the V segment lost 2 bases, leaving 8 bases of the junction unmatched. The germline CDR1 and CDR2 sequences are SGHRS and YFSETQ. This CDR3 spans 16 amino acids. The CDR3 DNA sequence: TGCGCCAGCAGCTTCTACGGGGGGACTGGCCAAGAGACCCAGTACTTC. Amino acid sequence: CASSFYGGTGQETQYF.

The V call is TRBV4-2, the J call TRBJ2-1; D perhaps matches TRBD1 (6 bases). This CDR3 region has 13 residues. V was shortened by 2 bases and J by 13 bases, with 15 bases between the two germline ends. Germline values: CDR1 LGHNA, CDR2 YNFKEQ. The CDR3 DNA follows: TGTGCCAGCAGCCAAATGGGGGACAATGGACAGTTCTTC. Translating it yields CASSQMGDNGQFF.

V gene TRBV6-5 combines with J gene TRBJ2-6; the D gene is possibly TRBD1 (5 bases). This CDR3 contains 17 residues. The germline V gene has CDR1 MNHEY and CDR2 SVGAGI. V shed 2 bases and J shed 0 bases, with 11 bases lying between them. CDR3 region: CASSYITGHSGANVLTF. CDR3 sequence (DNA): TGTGCCAGCAGTTACATAACAGGACACTCTGGGGCCAACGTCCTGACTTTC.

V usage is TRBV29-1 and J usage is TRBJ1-2, with D hard to call. V gave up 3 bases and J gave up 11 bases, with 16 bases separating them. Germline V lookup: CDR1 SQVTM, CDR2 ANQGSEA. This CDR3 region has 12 residues. In DNA, the CDR3 is TGCAGCGTTGATCCGGACCGTCCGGGTTACACCTTC. Residues: CSVDPDRPGYTF.